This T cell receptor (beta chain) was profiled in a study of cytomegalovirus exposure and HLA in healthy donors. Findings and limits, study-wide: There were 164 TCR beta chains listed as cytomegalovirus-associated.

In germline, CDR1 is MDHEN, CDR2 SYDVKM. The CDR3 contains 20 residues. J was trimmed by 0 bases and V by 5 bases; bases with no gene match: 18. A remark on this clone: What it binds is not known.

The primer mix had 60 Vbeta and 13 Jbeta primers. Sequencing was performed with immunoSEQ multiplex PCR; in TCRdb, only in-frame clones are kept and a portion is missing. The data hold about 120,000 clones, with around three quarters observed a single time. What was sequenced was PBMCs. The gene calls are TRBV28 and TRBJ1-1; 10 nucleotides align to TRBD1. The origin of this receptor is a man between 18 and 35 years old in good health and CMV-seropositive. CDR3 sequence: CASSPAFAGQGFGMNTEAFF. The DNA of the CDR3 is TGTGCCAGCAGTCCCGCCTTCGCGGGACAGGGGTTTGGGATGAACACTGAAGCTTTCTTT.